This T cell receptor beta chain was observed in a study of blood T cell repertoires in COVID-19. Study-wide background: COVID-19 samples, acute and convalescent, were from the United States, Italy and Spain.

This clone was counted once. Trimming cost V 5 bases and J 0 bases, with 13 bases left between them. Germline V gene sequence: CDR1 LNHDA, CDR2 SQIVND (reference sequence). CDR3 length: 16 amino acids. TCRdb's table, derived via immunoSEQ multiplex PCR, lists solely in-frame clones and lacks some. Of about 210,000 clones in the sample, 82% were seen once. This rearrangement joins TRBV19 to TRBJ1-4, with D hard to call. This receptor was identified in a woman between 70 and 85 years old with COVID-19, enrolled during active disease. Sample: peripheral blood. The CDR3 nucleotides are TGTGCCAGTAGTTCCGCGGACTTCACAACTAATGAAAAACTGTTTTTT. It is translated as CASSSADFTTNEKLFF.